The clone carrying this TCR beta chain showed up just once. No antigen is known for it. The survey-level immunoSEQ assay was used. Sequencing used immunoSEQ multiplex PCR; TCRdb keeps in-frame clones, though not all of them. The sample includes about 30,000 clones, more than 60% of them seen just once. This sample is drawn from a study of STAT5B mutations in CD4+ large granular lymphocyte leukemia. Study results and caveats: Compared with healthy controls (2/35), patient top clones favored TRBV06 (8/27). The CD4+ versus CD8+ T-LGLL clonality difference may reflect limited sample size.

The CDR3 totals 14 residues. The germline V gene has CDR1 SGHAT and CDR2 FQNNGV. V lost 3 bases to trimming and J lost 4 bases, with 9 bases between them. The genes are TRBV11-2 and TRBJ1-4, with a tentative D call TRBD1 (5 bases). The receptor was isolated from a human donor in good health. The material sequenced was CD4+ T cells from blood buffy coats. The CDR3 here is CASSFTGFNEKLFF. CDR3 sequence (DNA): TGTGCCAGCAGCTTTACAGGTTTTAATGAAAAACTGTTTTTT.